Given below is one TCR beta chain in context. The antigen is undetermined. TCRdb passed the RT-PCR reads through MiXCR, listing each CDR3 protein once. Altogether more than 700,000 distinct CDR3 sequences are present, around 20% being singletons, with the ten largest covering 10% to 13%. The data were obtained in a study of response to subunit inactivated influenza vaccine. Study-level results: T cells newly recruited by each seasonal influenza vaccination are few, the authors suggested.

This clonotype was obtained from a man aged 45-65 years who received an inactivated influenza vaccine. The specimen comprised PBMCs from blood, sampled less than 6 days after vaccination.

CDR3 nucleotide sequence: TGTGCCAGCAGCTTTCACCCACCGGGGCAGAACACCGGGGAGCTGTTTTTT. Residues: CASSFHPPGQNTGELFF. The V gene is TRBV11-2, the J gene TRBJ2-2; D may correspond to TRBD1 or TRBD2 (5 bases each). This CDR3 contains 17 residues. The V gene lost 3 bases and the J gene lost 1 base, with 15 bases spanning the gap. The germline gives CDR1 SGHAT, CDR2 FQNNGV.